This T cell receptor (beta chain) is drawn from a study of metastatic and nonmetastatic thyroid tumors. Overall study: Comparative analysis of repertoires was undertaken across blood and tumor or nodule tissue obtained from malignant and benign thyroid patients. General study results and limits: As reported, TCR beta diversity in blood and tumor was significantly higher in malignant thyroid tumors than in benign nodules.

The CDR3 totals 16 residues. Germline values: CDR1 SGHNT, CDR2 YENEEA. After removal of 5 bases from V and 5 bases from J, the junction contained 9 bases not matched to a gene. Per the study methods: What underpinned the distant-metastasis classifier for papillary thyroid cancer was the set of CDR3 differences across clinicopathological groups. TCRdb re-called the PCR reads via MiXCR. What appears here as the V and J calls and clone size reflects TCRdb's work, not the paper's. Of 45,000 to 50,000 clones listed, about 25% were seen once; the top ten hold around 3%. This clone came up many times. Its matching antigen is unknown. Not a single patient had been given any form of treatment at any point before undergoing thyroid surgery.

This receptor was obtained from a male donor with papillary thyroid cancer or a benign thyroid nodule (not recorded which). Some clones in this sample may be carry-over from other donors' samples. The V and J genes are TRBV11-3 and TRBJ2-2; the match to TRBD1 covers 9 bases. The sample consisted of blood. This CDR3 reads CASSPGQGKGTGELFF. The CDR3 region has the DNA TGTGCCAGCAGCCCGGGACAGGGTAAAGGGACCGGGGAGCTGTTTTTT.